A single sample gave rise to the 3 T cell receptor beta chains below, sequenced in a study of T cells expressing NK-cell markers. TCRdb reprocessed the 5' RACE reads and stores each CDR3 protein as one record, lacking DNA. Listed are a few hundred thousand distinct CDR3 sequences; over 1.1% falls within the top ten. Sequencing used blood T cells: a sorted CD56 or NKG2C T cell subset, CD4+ or CD8+ T cells, or bulk PBMC T cells (not recorded which). These receptors were taken from a woman between 45 and 60 years old in good health.

The V and J genes are TRBV9 and TRBJ2-7; the TCRdb call, TRBD1, lacks DNA for checking. This CDR3 contains 15 residues. The V gene's germline CDR1 is SGDLS and CDR2 YYNGEE. CDR3 loop: CASSVGGQGTYEQYF.

The chain joins TRBV7-9 to TRBJ2-5; no DNA is available, so the TRBD2 call from TCRdb remains unchecked. The germline V gene has CDR1 SEHNR and CDR2 FQNEAQ (reference sequence). CDR3 size: 18 residues. The CDR3 sequence is CASSPPGLAGGFEETQYF. The variable domain in full, completed from reference TRBV7-9 and TRBJ2-5, reads DTGVSQNPRHKITKRGQNVTFRCDPISEHNRLYWYRQTLGQGPEFLTYFQNEAQLEKSRLLSDRFSAERPKGSFSTLEIQRTEQGDSAMYLCASSPPGLAGGFEETQYFGPGTRLLVL.

The chain carries TRBV30 and TRBJ2-2; checking the TCRdb D call of TRBD2 is not possible without DNA. This CDR3 is 15 amino acids long. Germline CDR1 reads GTSNPN; CDR2 reads SVGIG (reference sequence). The chain's CDR3 is CAWSVLAGTGGELFF.